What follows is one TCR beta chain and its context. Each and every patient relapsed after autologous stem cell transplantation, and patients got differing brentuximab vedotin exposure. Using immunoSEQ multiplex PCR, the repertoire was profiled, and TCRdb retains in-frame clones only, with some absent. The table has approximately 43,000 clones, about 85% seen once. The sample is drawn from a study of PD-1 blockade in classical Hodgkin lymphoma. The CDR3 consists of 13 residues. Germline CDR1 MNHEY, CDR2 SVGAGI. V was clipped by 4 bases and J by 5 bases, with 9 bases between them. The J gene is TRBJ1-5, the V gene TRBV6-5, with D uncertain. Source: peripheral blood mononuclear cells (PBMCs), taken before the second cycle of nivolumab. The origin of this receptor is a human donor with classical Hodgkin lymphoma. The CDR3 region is CASSWGFDQPQHF. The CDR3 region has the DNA TGTGCCAGCAGTTGGGGATTTGATCAGCCCCAGCATTTT.